The subject of this entry is one T cell receptor beta chain. The data originate from a study of blood T cell repertoires in COVID-19. Trimming took off 7 bases at V and 4 bases at J, with 16 bases between the two ends. CDR3 length: 14 residues. Germline CDR1 reads LGHNT; CDR2 reads FRNRAP. Using immunoSEQ multiplex PCR, the repertoire was profiled, and TCRdb retains in-frame clones only, with some absent. The table lists around 380,000 clones, more than 75% of them singletons. Material: PBMCs or T cells enriched from blood (not recorded which). The chain couples TRBV12-5 to TRBJ1-2; D may be TRBD1 (5 bases). This sequence was found in a young man who had recovered from COVID-19. The CDR3 nucleotides are TGTGCTAGTGCCTGGGGTGGGGCCGGCTATGGCTACACCTTC. Protein product: CASAWGGAGYGYTF.